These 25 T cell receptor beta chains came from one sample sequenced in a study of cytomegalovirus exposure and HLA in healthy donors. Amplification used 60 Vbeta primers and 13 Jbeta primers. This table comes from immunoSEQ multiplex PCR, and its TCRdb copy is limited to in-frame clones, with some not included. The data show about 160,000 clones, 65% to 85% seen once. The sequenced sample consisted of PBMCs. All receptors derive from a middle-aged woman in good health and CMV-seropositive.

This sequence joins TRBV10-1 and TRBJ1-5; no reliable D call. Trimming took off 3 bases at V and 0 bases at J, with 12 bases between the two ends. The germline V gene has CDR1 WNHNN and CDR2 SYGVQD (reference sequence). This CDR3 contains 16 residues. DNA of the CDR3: TGCGCCAGCAGTGACTACAGAAAGATTAGCAATCAGCCCCAGCATTTT. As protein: CASSDYRKISNQPQHF.

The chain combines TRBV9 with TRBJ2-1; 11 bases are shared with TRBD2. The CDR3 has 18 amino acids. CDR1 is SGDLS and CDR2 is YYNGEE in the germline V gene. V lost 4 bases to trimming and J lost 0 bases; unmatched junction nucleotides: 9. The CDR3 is CASSRETSGMSSYNEQFF. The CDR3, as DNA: TGTGCCAGCAGCAGGGAGACTAGCGGGATGAGCTCCTACAATGAGCAGTTCTTC.

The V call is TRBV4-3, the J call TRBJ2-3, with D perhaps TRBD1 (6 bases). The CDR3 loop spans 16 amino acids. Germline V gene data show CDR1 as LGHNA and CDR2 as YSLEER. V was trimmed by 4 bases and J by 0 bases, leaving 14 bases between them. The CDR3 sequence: CASSPQQGRSTDTQYF. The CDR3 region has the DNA TGCGCCAGCAGCCCCCAACAGGGTCGCAGCACAGATACGCAGTATTTT.

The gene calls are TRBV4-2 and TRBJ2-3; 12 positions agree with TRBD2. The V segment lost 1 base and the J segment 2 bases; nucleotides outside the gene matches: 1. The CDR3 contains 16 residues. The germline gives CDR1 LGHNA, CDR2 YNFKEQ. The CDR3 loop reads CASSQGTSGVTDTQYF. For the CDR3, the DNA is TGTGCCAGCAGCCAAGGGACTAGCGGGGTCACAGATACGCAGTATTTT.

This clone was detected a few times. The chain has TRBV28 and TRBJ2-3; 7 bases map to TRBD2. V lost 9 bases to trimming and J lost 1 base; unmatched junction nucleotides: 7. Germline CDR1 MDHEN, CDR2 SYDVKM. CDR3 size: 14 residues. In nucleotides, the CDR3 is TGTGCCAGTTCCTTCCTAGCGGGCACAGATACGCAGTATTTT. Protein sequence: CASSFLAGTDTQYF. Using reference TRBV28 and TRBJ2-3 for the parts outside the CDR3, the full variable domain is DVKVTQSSRYLVKRTGEKVFLECVQDMDHENMFWYRQDPGLGLRLIYFSYDVKMKEKGDIPEGYSVSREKKERFSLILESASTNQTSMYLCASSFLAGTDTQYFGPGTRLTVL.

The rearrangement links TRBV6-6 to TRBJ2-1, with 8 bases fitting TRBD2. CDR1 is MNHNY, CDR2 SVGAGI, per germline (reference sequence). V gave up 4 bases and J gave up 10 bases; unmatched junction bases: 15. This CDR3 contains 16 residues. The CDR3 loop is CASSSVLAEGIGEQFF. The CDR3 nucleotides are TGTGCCAGCAGTTCCGTACTAGCGGAAGGGATTGGGGAGCAGTTCTTC.

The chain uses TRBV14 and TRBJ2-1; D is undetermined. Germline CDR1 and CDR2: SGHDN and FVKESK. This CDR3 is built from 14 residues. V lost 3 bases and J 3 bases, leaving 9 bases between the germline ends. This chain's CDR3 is CASSHPSFYNEQFF. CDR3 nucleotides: TGTGCCAGCAGCCATCCGAGTTTCTACAATGAGCAGTTCTTC.

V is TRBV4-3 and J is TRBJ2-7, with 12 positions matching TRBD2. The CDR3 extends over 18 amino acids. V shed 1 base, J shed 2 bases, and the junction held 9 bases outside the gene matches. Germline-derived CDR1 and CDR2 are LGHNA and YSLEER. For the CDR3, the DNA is TGCGCCAGCAGCCAAGGACCCCGACTAGCGGGAGCCACCTACGAGCAGTACTTC. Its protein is CASSQGPRLAGATYEQYF.

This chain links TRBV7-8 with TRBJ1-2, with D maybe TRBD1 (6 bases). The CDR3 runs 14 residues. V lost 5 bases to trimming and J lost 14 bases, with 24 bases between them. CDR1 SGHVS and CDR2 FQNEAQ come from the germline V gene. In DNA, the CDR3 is TGTGCCAGCAGCCCAAGCGACAGGAACCCCACTTTTACCTTC. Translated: CASSPSDRNPTFTF.

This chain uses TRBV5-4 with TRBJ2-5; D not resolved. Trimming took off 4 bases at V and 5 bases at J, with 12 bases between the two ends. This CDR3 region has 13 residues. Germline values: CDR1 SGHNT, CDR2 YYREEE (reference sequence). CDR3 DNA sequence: TGTGCCAGCAGCCGTGACACCGCGGAGACCCAGTACTTC. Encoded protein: CASSRDTAETQYF.

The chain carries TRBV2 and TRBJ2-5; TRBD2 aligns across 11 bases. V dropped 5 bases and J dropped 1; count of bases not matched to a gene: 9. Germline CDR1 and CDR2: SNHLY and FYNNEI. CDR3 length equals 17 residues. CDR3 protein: CASSRLAGGSSQETQYF. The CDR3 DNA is TGTGCCAGCAGTAGGCTAGCGGGGGGTAGTTCCCAAGAGACCCAGTACTTC.

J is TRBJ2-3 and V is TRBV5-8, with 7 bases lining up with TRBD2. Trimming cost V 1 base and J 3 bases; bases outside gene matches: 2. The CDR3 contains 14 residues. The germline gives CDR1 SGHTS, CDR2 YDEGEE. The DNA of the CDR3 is TGTGCCAGCAGCTTGTGGGGGGGAACAGATACGCAGTATTTT. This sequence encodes CASSLWGGTDTQYF. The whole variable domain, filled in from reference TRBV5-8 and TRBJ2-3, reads EAGVTQSPTHLIKTRGQQATLRCSPISGHTSVYWYQQALGLGLQFLLWYDEGEERNRGNFPPRFSGRQFPNYSSELNVNALELEDSALYLCASSLWGGTDTQYFGPGTRLTVL.

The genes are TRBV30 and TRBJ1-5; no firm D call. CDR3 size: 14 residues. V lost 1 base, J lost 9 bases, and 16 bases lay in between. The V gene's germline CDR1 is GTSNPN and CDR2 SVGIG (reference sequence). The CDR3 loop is CAWSGQLTSSPQHF. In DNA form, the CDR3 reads TGTGCCTGGAGTGGGCAGCTGACATCTTCGCCCCAGCATTTT.

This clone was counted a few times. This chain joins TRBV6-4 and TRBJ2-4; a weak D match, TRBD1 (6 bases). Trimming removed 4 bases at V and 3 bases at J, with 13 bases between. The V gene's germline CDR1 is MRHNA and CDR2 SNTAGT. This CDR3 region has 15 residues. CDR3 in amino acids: CASSVNSGVKNIQYF. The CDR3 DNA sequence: TGTGCCAGCAGTGTCAATTCAGGGGTCAAAAACATTCAGTACTTC.

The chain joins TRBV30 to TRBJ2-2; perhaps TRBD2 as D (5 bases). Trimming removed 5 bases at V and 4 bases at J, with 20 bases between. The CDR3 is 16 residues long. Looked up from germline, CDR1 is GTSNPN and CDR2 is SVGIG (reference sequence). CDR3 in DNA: TGTGCCTGGGATTCTAATGGGCCAGGAGGCACCGGGGAGCTGTTTTTT. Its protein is CAWDSNGPGGTGELFF.

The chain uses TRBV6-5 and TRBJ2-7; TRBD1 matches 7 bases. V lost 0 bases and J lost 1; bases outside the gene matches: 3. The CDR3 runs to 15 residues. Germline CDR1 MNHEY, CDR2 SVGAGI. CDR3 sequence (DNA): TGTGCCAGCAGTTACTCGACAGGGACATCCTACGAGCAGTACTTC. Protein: CASSYSTGTSYEQYF.

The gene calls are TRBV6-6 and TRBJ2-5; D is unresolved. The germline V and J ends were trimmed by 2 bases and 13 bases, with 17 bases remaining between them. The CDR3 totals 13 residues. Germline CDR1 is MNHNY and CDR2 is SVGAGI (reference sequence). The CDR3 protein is CASSYPIRSERYF. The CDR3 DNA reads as TGTGCCAGCAGTTACCCGATTAGGAGTGAAAGGTACTTC.

The CDR3 nucleotides read TGTGCCAGCAGCTTAGTGGGCAGTGGAGGCACCGGGGAGCTGTTTTTT. Protein: CASSLVGSGGTGELFF. V is TRBV11-2 and J is TRBJ2-2, with D possibly matching TRBD2 (5 bases). The germline V gene has CDR1 SGHAT and CDR2 FQNNGV. The CDR3 covers 16 residues. The V end lost 1 base, the J end lost 4 bases, and 13 bases lay between the germline ends.

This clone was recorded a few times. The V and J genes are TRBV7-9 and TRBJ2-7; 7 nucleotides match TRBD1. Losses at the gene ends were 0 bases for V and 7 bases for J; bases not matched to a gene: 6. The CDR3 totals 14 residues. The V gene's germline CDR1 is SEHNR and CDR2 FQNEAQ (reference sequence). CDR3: CASSLAGTAREQYF. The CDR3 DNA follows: TGTGCCAGCAGCTTAGCCGGGACAGCAAGAGAGCAGTACTTC.

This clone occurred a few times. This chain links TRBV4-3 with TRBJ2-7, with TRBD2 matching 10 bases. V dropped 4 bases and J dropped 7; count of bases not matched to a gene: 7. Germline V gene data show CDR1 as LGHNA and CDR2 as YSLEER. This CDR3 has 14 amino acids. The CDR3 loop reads CASSPRLAGVEQYF. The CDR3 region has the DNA TGCGCCAGCAGCCCAAGGCTAGCGGGGGTGGAGCAGTACTTC.

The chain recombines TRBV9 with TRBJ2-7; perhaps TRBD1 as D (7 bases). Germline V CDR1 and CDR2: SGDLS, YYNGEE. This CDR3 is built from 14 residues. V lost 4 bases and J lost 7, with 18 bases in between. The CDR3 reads CASSPQGGRIEQYF. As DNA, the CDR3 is TGTGCCAGCAGCCCCCAGGGGGGAAGGATAGAGCAGTACTTC.

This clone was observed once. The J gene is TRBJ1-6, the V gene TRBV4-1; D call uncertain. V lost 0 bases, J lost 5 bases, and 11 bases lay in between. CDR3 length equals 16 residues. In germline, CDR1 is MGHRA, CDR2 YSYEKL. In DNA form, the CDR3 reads TGCGCCAGCAGCCAAGAAAACGGGATGGATAATTCACCCCTCCACTTT. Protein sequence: CASSQENGMDNSPLHF.

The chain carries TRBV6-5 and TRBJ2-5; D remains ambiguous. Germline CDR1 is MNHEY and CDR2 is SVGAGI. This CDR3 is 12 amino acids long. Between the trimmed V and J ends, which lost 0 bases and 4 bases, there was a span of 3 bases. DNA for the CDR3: TGTGCCAGCAGTTACTCCGGAGAGACCCAGTACTTC. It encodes CASSYSGETQYF.

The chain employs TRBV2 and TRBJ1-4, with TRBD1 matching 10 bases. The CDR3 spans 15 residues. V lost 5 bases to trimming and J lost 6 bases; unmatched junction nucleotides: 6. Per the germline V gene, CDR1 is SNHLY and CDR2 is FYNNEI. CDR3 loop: CASSYWTGGDEKLFF. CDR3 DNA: TGTGCCAGCAGTTACTGGACAGGGGGGGATGAAAAACTGTTTTTT.

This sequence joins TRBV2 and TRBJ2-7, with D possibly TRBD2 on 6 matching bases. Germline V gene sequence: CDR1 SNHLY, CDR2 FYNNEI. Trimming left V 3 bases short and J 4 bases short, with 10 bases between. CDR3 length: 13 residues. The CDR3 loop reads CASSESREYEQYF. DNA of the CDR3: TGTGCCAGCAGTGAGTCGCGGGAATACGAGCAGTACTTC.